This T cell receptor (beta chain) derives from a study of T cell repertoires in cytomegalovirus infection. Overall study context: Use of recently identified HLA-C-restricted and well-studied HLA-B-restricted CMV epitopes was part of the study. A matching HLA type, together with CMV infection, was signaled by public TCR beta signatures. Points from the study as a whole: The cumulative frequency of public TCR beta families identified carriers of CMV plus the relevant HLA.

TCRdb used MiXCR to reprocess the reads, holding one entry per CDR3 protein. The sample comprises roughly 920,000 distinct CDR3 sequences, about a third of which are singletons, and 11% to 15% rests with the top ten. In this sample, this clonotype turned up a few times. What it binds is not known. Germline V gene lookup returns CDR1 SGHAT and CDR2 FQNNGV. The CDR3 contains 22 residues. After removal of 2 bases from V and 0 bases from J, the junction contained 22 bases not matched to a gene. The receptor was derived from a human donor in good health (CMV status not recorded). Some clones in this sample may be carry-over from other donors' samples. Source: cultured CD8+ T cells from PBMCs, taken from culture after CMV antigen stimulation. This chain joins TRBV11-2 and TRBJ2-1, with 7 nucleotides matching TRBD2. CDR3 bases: TGTGCCAGCAGCTTAATTGGGGGGGTTCGGATGGTGGGATTAAGCTCCTACAATGAGCAGTTCTTC. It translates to CASSLIGGVRMVGLSSYNEQFF.